This entry concerns a single T cell receptor beta chain. The record originates from a study of blood T cell repertoires in COVID-19. Study at large: COVID-19 samples collected from the United States, Italy and Spain covered acute and convalescent phases.

Germline V CDR1 and CDR2: MGHDK, SYGVNS. V shed 9 bases and J shed 9 bases, with 3 bases lying between them. The CDR3 totals 8 residues. Repertoires were generated with immunoSEQ multiplex PCR, while TCRdb's copy carries only in-frame clones and drops some. Of about 150,000 clones listed, about nine tenths were seen once; the top ten hold under 4.5%. The study drew participants aged about 18 to 95 years from approximately 23 US areas. Participants' reported clinical history set cohort assignment. Source material: PBMCs or T cells enriched from blood (not recorded which). The gene calls are TRBV25-1 and TRBJ1-5; D is undetermined. This TCR came from a woman in her thirties or forties who had been exposed to COVID-19. CDR3 coding DNA: TGTGCCAGTCGGCCCCAGCATTTT. Amino acid sequence: CASRPQHF.